Listed here are 8 T cell receptor beta chains from one sample, sequenced in a study of shared clonotypes between healthy human individuals. Profiling relied on immunoSEQ multiplex PCR, and the TCRdb table lists in-frame clones only, not all of them. The sample has some 2.1 million clones, 90% to 95% seen once. The sample consisted of naive CD4+ T cells sorted from blood. Subset specified: CD45RA+ positively selected. These receptors were taken from a young man in good health.

A word on this clone: The sample carries other DNA sequences with the same CDR3. The chain is built from TRBV7-9 and TRBJ2-3, with TRBD2 matching 10 bases. CDR1 is SEHNR and CDR2 is FQNEAQ in the germline V gene (reference sequence). The ends lost 5 bases at V and 2 bases at J; junction bases unmatched: 4. The CDR3 is 15 residues long. The CDR3 DNA is TGTGCCAGCAGCCCAGGACTAGCGGTCACAGATACGCAGTATTTT. Translated: CASSPGLAVTDTQYF.

CDR3: CASSQRSYGDPRDSPLHF. DNA of the CDR3: TGTGCCAGCAGCCAACGTTCCTATGGGGATCCCCGAGATTCACCCCTCCACTTT. The chain combines TRBV14 with TRBJ1-6; unclear D gene. The germline gives CDR1 SGHDN, CDR2 FVKESK. CDR3 length equals 18 residues. The V end was cut by 2 bases, the J end by 8 bases, with 22 bases between.

The chain has TRBV6-5 and TRBJ1-4; D may be TRBD1 (5 bases). Germline V gene data show CDR1 as MNHEY and CDR2 as SVGAGI. V shed 10 bases and J shed 8 bases, with 20 bases lying between them. The CDR3 has 14 residues. This chain's CDR3 is CATMGFGGSEKLFF. The CDR3 DNA reads TGTGCCACCATGGGTTTCGGGGGAAGCGAAAAACTGTTTTTT.

This clone was counted once. The J gene is TRBJ2-7, the V gene TRBV5-1; 10 bases match TRBD2. The V gene end was trimmed by 2 bases and the J gene end by 1 base; junction bases not matched to a gene: 3. The CDR3 runs 15 residues. Germline V lookup: CDR1 SGHRS, CDR2 YFSETQ. The CDR3 loop reads CASSLTSGVSYEQYF. In DNA form, the CDR3 reads TGCGCCAGCAGCTTAACTAGCGGGGTGTCCTACGAGCAGTACTTC.

This chain connects TRBV2 to TRBJ1-5; D might be TRBD1 (6 bases). Trimming stripped 3 bases from V and 2 bases from J, with 26 bases between. This CDR3 spans 20 amino acids. Germline values: CDR1 SNHLY, CDR2 FYNNEI. The CDR3 sequence is CASSDFVRGGGTTGNQPQHF. The DNA of the CDR3 is TGTGCCAGCAGTGACTTCGTTCGTGGGGGCGGGACAACGGGCAATCAGCCCCAGCATTTT.

J is TRBJ1-5 and V is TRBV19; 9 nucleotides match TRBD1. This CDR3 region has 16 residues. Germline CDR1 is LNHDA and CDR2 is SQIVND (reference sequence). V was pared by 2 bases and J by 5 bases, with 7 bases of the junction left unmatched. This CDR3 is CASSIRDRVGHQPQHF. CDR3 bases: TGTGCCAGTAGTATAAGGGACAGGGTCGGGCATCAGCCCCAGCATTTT.

V gene TRBV4-3 combines with J gene TRBJ1-1; 7 bases agree with TRBD1. V lost 1 base and J lost 0; bases outside the gene matches: 2. From germline, CDR1 is LGHNA and CDR2 YSLEER. The CDR3 covers 15 residues. The DNA for the CDR3 is TGCGCCAGCAGCCAAGTGGACAGGATGAACACTGAAGCTTTCTTT. Translation gives CASSQVDRMNTEAFF.

The chain joins TRBV9 to TRBJ2-3; perhaps TRBD2 as D (6 bases). V lost 4 bases to trimming and J lost 4 bases, with 22 bases between them. This CDR3 has 17 amino acids. Germline V CDR1 and CDR2: SGDLS, YYNGEE. The CDR3 coding sequence is TGTGCCAGCAGCCCCTGGGAGGTCCCCCCCTTCGCAGATACGCAGTATTTT. Translated: CASSPWEVPPFADTQYF.